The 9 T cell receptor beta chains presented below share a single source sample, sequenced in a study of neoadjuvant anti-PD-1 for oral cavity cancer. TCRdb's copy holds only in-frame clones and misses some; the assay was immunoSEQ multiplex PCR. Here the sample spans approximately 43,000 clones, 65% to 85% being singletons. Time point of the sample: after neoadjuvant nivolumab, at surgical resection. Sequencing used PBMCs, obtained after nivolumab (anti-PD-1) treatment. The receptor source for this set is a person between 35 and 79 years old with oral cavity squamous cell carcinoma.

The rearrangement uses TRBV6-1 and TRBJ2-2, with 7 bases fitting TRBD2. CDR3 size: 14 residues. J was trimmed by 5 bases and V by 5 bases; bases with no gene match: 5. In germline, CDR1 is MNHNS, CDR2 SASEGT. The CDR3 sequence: CASSILALTGELFF. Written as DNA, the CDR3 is TGTGCCAGCAGTATACTAGCGTTAACCGGGGAGCTGTTTTTT.

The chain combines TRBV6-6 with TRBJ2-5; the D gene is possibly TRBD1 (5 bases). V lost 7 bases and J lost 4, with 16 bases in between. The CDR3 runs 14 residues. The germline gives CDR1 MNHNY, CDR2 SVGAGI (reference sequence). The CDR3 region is CASTPPTVRETQYF. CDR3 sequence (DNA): TGTGCCAGCACCCCTCCGACAGTCCGAGAGACCCAGTACTTC.

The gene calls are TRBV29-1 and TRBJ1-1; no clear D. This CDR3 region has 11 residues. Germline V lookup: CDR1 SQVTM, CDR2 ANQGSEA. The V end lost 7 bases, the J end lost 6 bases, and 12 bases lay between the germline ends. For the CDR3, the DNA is TGCAGCGCCCGATTGGGAGCTGAAGCTTTCTTT. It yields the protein CSARLGAEAFF.

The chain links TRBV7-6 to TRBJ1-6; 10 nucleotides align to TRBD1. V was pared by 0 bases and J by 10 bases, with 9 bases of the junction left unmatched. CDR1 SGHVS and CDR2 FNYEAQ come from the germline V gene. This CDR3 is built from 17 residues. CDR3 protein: CASSLAPGQGKESPLHF. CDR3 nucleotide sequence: TGTGCCAGCAGCTTAGCCCCGGGACAGGGGAAAGAATCACCCCTCCACTTT.

The CDR3 bases are TGTGCCAGCAGCTTAGGACGGGGCCATAATCAGCCCCAGCATTTT. This sequence encodes CASSLGRGHNQPQHF. The chain is built from TRBV7-8 and TRBJ1-5, with D maybe TRBD1 (5 bases). Germline V gives CDR1 SGHVS, CDR2 FQNEAQ. The CDR3 contains 15 residues. V lost 1 base, J lost 4 bases, and 11 bases lay in between.

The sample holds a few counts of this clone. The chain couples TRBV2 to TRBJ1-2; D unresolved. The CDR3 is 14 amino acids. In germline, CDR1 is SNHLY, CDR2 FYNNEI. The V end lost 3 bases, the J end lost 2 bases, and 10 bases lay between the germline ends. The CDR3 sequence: CASSDPTENYGYTF. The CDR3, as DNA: TGTGCCAGCAGTGATCCCACGGAGAACTATGGCTACACCTTC.

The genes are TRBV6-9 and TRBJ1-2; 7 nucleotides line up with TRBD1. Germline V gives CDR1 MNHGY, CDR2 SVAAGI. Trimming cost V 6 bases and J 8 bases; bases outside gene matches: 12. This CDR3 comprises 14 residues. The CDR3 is CASRPDRDLRGYTF. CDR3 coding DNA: TGTGCCAGCAGGCCCGACAGGGACTTACGCGGCTACACCTTC.

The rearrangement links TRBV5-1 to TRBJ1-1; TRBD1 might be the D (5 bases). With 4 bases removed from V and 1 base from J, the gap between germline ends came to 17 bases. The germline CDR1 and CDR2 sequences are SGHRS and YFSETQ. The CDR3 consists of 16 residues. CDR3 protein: CASSLIPGATNTEAFF. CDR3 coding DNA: TGCGCCAGCAGCCTAATTCCCGGGGCAACGAACACTGAAGCTTTCTTT.

The DNA for the CDR3 is TGTGCCAGCAGCTCCCGACAGGGGGCGCGTGTATCCTACGAGCAGTACTTC. As protein: CASSSRQGARVSYEQYF. The chain recombines TRBV13 with TRBJ2-7; 10 bases match TRBD1. The V and J ends lost 4 bases and 1 base, in that order; junction bases with no gene match: 10. Germline V gene lookup returns CDR1 PRHDT and CDR2 FYEKMQ (reference sequence). The CDR3 extends over 17 amino acids. The entire variable domain, with the rest obtained from reference TRBV13 and TRBJ2-7, is as follows: AAGVIQSPRHLIKEKRETATLKCYPIPRHDTVYWYQQGPGQDPQFLISFYEKMQSDKGSIPDRFSAQQFSDYHSELNMSSLELGDSALYFCASSSRQGARVSYEQYFGPGTRLTVT.